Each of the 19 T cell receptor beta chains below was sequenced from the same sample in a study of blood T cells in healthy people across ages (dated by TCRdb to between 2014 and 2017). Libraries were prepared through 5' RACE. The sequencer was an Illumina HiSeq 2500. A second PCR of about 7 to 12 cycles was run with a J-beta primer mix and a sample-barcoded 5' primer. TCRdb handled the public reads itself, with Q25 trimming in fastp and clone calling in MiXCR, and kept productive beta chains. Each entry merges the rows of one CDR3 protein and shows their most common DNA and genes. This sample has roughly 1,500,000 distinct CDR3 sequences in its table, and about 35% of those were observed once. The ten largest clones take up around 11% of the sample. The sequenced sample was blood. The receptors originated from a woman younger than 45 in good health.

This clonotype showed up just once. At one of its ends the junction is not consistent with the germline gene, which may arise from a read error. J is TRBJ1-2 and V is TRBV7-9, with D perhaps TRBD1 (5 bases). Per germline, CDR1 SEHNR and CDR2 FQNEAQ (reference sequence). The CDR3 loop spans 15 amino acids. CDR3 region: CASSVSLGRGYGYTF. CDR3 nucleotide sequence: TGCGCCAGCAGCGTTTCCTTAGGAAGGGGCTATGGCTACACCTTC. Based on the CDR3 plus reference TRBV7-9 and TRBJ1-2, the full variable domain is DTGVSQNPRHKITKRGQNVTFRCDPISEHNRLYWYRQTLGQGPEFLTYFQNEAQLEKSRLLSDRFSAERPKGSFSTLEIQRTEQGDSAMYLCASSVSLGRGYGYTFGSGTRLTVV.

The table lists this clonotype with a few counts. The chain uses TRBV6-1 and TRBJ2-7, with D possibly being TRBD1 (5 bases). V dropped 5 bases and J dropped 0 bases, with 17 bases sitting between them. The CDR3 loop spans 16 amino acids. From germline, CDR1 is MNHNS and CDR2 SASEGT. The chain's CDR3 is CASSRIPNRSSYEQYF. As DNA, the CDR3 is TGTGCCAGCAGTCGAATACCGAACAGGAGCTCCTACGAGCAGTACTTC.

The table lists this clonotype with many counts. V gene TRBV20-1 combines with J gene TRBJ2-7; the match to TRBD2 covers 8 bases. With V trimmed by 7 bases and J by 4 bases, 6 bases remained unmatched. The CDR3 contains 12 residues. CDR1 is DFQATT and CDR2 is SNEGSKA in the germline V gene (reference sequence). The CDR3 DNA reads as TGCAGTGTCCCGGGAGGGGATTACGAGCAGTACTTC. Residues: CSVPGGDYEQYF.

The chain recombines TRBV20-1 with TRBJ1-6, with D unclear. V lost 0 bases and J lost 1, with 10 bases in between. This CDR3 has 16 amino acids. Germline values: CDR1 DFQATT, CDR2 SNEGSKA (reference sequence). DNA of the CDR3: TGCAGTGCTAGAGATGAGATGAGATCCTATAATTCACCCCTCCACTTT. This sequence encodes CSARDEMRSYNSPLHF.

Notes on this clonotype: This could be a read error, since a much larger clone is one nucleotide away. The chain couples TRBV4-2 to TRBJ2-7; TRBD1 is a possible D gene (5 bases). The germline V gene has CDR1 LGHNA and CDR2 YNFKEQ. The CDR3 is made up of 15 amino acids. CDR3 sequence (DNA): TGTGCCAGCAGCCAGCAAACAGGTAGCTCCTACGGGCAGTACTTC. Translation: CASSQQTGSSYGQYF.

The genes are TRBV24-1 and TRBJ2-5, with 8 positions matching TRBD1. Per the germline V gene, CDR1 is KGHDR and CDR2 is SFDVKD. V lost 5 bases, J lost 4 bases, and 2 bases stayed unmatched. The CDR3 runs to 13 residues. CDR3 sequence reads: CATSGQGRETQYF. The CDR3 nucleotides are TGTGCCACCAGTGGACAGGGGAGAGAGACCCAGTACTTC.

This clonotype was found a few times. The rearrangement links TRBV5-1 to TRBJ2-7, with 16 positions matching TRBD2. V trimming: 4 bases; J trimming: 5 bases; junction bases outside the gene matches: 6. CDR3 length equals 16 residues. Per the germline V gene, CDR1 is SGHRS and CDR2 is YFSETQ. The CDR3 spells CASSPGTSGGAHEQYF. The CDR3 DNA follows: TGCGCCAGCAGCCCCGGGACTAGCGGGGGGGCCCACGAGCAGTACTTC.

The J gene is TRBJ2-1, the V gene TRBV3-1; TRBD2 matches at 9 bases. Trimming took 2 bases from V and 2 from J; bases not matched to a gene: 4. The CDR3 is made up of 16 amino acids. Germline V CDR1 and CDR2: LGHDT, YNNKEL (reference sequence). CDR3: CASSQIAGEPYNEQFF. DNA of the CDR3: TGTGCCAGCAGCCAAATAGCGGGAGAACCCTACAATGAGCAGTTCTTC.

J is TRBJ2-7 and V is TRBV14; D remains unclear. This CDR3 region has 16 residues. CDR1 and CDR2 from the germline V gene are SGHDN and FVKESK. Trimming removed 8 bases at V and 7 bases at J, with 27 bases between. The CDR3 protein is CASGSTQAGALREQYF. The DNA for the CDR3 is TGTGCCAGCGGCTCCACCCAGGCAGGAGCCCTACGGGAGCAGTACTTC.

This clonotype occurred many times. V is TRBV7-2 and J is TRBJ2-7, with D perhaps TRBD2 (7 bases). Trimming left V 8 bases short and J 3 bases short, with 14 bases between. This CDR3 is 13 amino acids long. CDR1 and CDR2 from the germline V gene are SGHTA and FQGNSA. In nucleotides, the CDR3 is TGTGCCAGCTCTTTGGGGGGGCTCTACGAGCAGTACTTC. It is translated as CASSLGGLYEQYF.

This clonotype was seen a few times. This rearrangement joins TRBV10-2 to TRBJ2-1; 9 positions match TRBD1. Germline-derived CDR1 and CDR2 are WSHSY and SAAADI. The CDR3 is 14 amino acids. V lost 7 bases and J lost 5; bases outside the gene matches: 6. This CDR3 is CASTRDRDDNEQFF. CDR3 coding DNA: TGCGCCAGCACTCGGGACAGGGACGACAATGAGCAGTTCTTC.

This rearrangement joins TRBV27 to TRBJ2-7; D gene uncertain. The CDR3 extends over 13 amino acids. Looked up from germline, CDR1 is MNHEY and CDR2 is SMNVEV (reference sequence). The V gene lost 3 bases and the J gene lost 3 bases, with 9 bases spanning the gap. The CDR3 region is CASSFEPNYEQYF. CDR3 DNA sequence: TGTGCCAGCAGTTTTGAACCCAACTACGAGCAGTACTTC.

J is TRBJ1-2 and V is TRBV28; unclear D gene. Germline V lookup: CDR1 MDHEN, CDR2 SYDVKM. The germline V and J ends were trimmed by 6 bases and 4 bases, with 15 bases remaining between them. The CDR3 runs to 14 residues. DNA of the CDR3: TGTGCCAGCAGGCCGGGCCCGTCCCTCTATGGCTACACCTTC. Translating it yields CASRPGPSLYGYTF.

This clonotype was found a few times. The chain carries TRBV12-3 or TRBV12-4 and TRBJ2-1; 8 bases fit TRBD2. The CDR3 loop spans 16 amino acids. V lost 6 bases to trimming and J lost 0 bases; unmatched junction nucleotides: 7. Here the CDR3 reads CASSSSGSVSYNEQFF. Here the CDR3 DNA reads TGTGCCAGCAGCTCCAGCGGGAGCGTCTCCTACAATGAGCAGTTCTTC.

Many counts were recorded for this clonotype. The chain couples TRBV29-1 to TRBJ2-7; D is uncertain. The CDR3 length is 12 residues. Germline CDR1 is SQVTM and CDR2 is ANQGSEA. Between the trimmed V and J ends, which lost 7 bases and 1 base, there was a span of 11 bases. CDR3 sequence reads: CSAGRVSYEQYF. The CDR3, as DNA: TGCAGCGCCGGACGGGTATCCTACGAGCAGTACTTC.

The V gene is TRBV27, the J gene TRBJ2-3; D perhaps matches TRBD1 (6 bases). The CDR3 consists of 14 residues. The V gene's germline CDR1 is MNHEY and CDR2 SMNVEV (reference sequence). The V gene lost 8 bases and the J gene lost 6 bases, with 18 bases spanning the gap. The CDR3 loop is CASGYQHRVDTQYF. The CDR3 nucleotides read TGTGCCAGCGGTTACCAACACAGGGTTGATACGCAGTATTTT.

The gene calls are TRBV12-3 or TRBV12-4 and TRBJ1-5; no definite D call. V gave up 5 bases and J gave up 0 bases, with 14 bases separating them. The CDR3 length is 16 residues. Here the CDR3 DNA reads TGTGCCAGCAGTGGCACCCAGGTCTATAGCAATCAGCCCCAGCATTTT. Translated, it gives CASSGTQVYSNQPQHF.

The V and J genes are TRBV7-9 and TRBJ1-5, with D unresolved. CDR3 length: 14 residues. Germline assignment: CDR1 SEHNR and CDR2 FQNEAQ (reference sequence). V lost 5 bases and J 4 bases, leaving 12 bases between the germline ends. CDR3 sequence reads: CASSPQSDNQPQHF. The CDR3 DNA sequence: TGTGCCAGCAGCCCACAATCCGATAATCAGCCCCAGCATTTT.

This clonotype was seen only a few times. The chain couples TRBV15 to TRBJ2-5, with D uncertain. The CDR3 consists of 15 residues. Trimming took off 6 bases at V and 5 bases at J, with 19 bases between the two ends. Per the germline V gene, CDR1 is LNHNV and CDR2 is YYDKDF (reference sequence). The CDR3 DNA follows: TGTGCCACCAGGTCCGTGACCCACGATCTGGAGACCCAGTACTTC. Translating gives CATRSVTHDLETQYF.